This T cell receptor (beta chain) was found in a study of blood T cell repertoires in COVID-19. The V gene lost 3 bases and the J gene lost 3 bases, with 7 bases spanning the gap. Germline CDR1 and CDR2: KGHDR and SFDVKD. The CDR3 spans 13 residues. This clone was detected only once. Using immunoSEQ multiplex PCR, the repertoire was profiled, and TCRdb retains in-frame clones only, with some absent. The sample holds 200,000 to 250,000 clones, roughly nine tenths seen once. Sample: peripheral blood. This rearrangement joins TRBV24-1 to TRBJ1-1, with a possible D match to TRBD1 (5 bases). This sequence was found in a man in his 60s with acute or convalescent COVID-19. CDR3 region: CATSDRGYTEAFF. CDR3 nucleotide sequence: TGTGCCACCAGTGATAGGGGATACACTGAAGCTTTCTTT.